This passage covers 21 T cell receptor beta chains from one sample sequenced in a study of OX40 agonist ivuxolimab in advanced cancers. This table comes from immunoSEQ multiplex PCR, and its TCRdb copy is limited to in-frame clones, with some not included. The table has some 99,000 clones, around 90% seen once. The sample consisted of CD4+ or CD8+ T cells sorted from blood, taken in a trial of the OX40 agonist ivuxolimab. The receptors shown here come from an adult with an advanced solid tumor such as melanoma, head and neck, liver or kidney cancer.

The gene calls are TRBV18 and TRBJ2-5; unclear D gene. The CDR3 has 13 residues. The V gene lost 1 base and the J gene lost 1 base, with 4 bases spanning the gap. Germline CDR1 KGHSH, CDR2 LQKENI. The DNA of the CDR3 is TGTGCCAGCTCACCACGAATCCAAGAGACCCAGTACTTC. Translation: CASSPRIQETQYF.

This chain uses TRBV5-1 with TRBJ2-5; TRBD2 matches at 7 bases. Germline-derived CDR1 and CDR2 are SGHRS and YFSETQ. The CDR3 loop spans 14 amino acids. J was trimmed by 1 base and V by 4 bases; bases with no gene match: 4. The chain's CDR3 is CASSPGTTQETQYF. The CDR3 nucleotides are TGCGCCAGCAGCCCCGGGACTACCCAAGAGACCCAGTACTTC.

This chain joins TRBV6-1 and TRBJ1-1; D possibly corresponds to TRBD1 (6 bases). This CDR3 region has 17 residues. Looked up from germline, CDR1 is MNHNS and CDR2 is SASEGT. V lost 2 bases and J lost 1, with 17 bases in between. CDR3 DNA sequence: TGTGCCAGCAGTGAACGAGGGGGGTGGTCGTGGAACACTGAAGCTTTCTTT. Translated, it gives CASSERGGWSWNTEAFF.

The chain uses TRBV6-6 and TRBJ1-5, with D possibly TRBD1 on 5 matching bases. This CDR3 has 16 amino acids. Trimming took 7 bases from V and 0 from J, leaving 16 bases between them. Germline V gene lookup returns CDR1 MNHNY and CDR2 SVGAGI (reference sequence). Written as DNA, the CDR3 is TGTGCCAGCAATCCACCTGGGGACTATAGCAATCAGCCCCAGCATTTT. Translating gives CASNPPGDYSNQPQHF.

This clone came up once. The rearrangement joins TRBV6-6 to TRBJ1-4; 11 nucleotides agree with TRBD1. Per the germline V gene, CDR1 is MNHNY and CDR2 is SVGAGI (reference sequence). Trimming took 4 bases from V and 10 from J; bases not matched to a gene: 5. The CDR3 is 14 residues long. The CDR3 nucleotides are TGTGCCAGCAGTTCCGGGACAGGGGGGAGAAAACTGTTTTTT. This translates into CASSSGTGGRKLFF.

The J gene is TRBJ2-6, the V gene TRBV19; 10 bases are a match to TRBD1. Per the germline V gene, CDR1 is LNHDA and CDR2 is SQIVND (reference sequence). The J segment lost 0 bases and the V segment lost 4 bases, leaving 6 bases of the junction unmatched. This CDR3 region has 18 residues. CDR3 in DNA: TGTGCCAGTAGTACTGTCGGGACAGGGGTCTCTGGGGCCAACGTCCTGACTTTC. Its translation is CASSTVGTGVSGANVLTF. Based on the CDR3 plus reference TRBV19 and TRBJ2-6, the full variable domain is DGGITQSPKYLFRKEGQNVTLSCEQNLNHDAMYWYRQDPGQGLRLIYYSQIVNDFQKGDIAEGYSVSREKKESFPLTVTSAQKNPTAFYLCASSTVGTGVSGANVLTFGAGSRLTVL.

This clone was counted between two and nine times. The chain couples TRBV7-9 to TRBJ1-1; 9 bases agree with TRBD1. The V and J ends lost 7 bases and 10 bases, in that order; junction bases with no gene match: 16. Germline loops: CDR1 SEHNR, CDR2 FQNEAQ (reference sequence). The CDR3 spans 15 residues. The CDR3 DNA is TGTGCCAGCACCCCCCCCCGGGACAGGGTAATAGGAGCTTTCTTT. Translation gives CASTPPRDRVIGAFF.

The rearrangement links TRBV27 to TRBJ1-5; possibly TRBD1 for D (5 bases). CDR1 and CDR2 from the germline V gene are MNHEY and SMNVEV (reference sequence). The CDR3 totals 13 residues. V lost 3 bases to trimming and J lost 10 bases, with 13 bases between them. DNA for the CDR3: TGTGCCAGCAGTTTTTCCAGGGTTCTACCCCAGCATTTT. Its translation is CASSFSRVLPQHF.

The J gene is TRBJ1-1, the V gene TRBV5-4; D not certain. This CDR3 has 14 residues. The V and J ends lost 0 bases and 4 bases respectively, with 10 bases between them. The V gene's germline CDR1 is SGHNT and CDR2 YYREEE (reference sequence). For the CDR3, the DNA is TGTGCCAGCAGCTTGGATCAGATCTCCACTGAAGCTTTCTTT. This translates into CASSLDQISTEAFF.

The chain couples TRBV11-3 to TRBJ2-1; D possibly corresponds to TRBD2 (6 bases). The ends were cut back, 4 bases at V and 3 bases at J, with 7 bases in the middle. Germline loops: CDR1 SGHNT, CDR2 YENEEA. The CDR3 consists of 13 residues. The chain's CDR3 is CASSSGGYNEQFF. The CDR3 coding sequence is TGTGCCAGCAGCTCCGGGGGCTACAATGAGCAGTTCTTC.

The chain employs TRBV11-2 and TRBJ1-1, with 10 bases fitting TRBD1. Germline V gives CDR1 SGHAT, CDR2 FQNNGV. The CDR3 spans 17 residues. Unmatched junction bases numbered 5, after V lost 0 bases and J lost 1 base. The CDR3 DNA reads as TGTGCCAGCAGCTTAGAAAGGGACAGGGGAGCGAACACTGAAGCTTTCTTT. Protein sequence: CASSLERDRGANTEAFF. Based on the CDR3 plus reference TRBV11-2 and TRBJ1-1, the full variable domain is EAGVAQSPRYKIIEKRQSVAFWCNPISGHATLYWYQQILGQGPKLLIQFQNNGVVDDSQLPKDRFSAERLKGVDSTLKIQPAKLEDSAVYLCASSLERDRGANTEAFFGQGTRLTVV.

The chain links TRBV11-2 to TRBJ2-1, with 7 positions matching TRBD2. The CDR3 has 15 amino acids. V was pared by 5 bases and J by 1 base, with 5 bases of the junction left unmatched. CDR1 is SGHAT, CDR2 FQNNGV, per germline. The CDR3 DNA follows: TGTGCCAGCAGCCAAACGGGGGGTTCCTACAATGAGCAGTTCTTC. Protein: CASSQTGGSYNEQFF.

The V call is TRBV7-9, the J call TRBJ2-1; D is tentatively TRBD1 or TRBD2 (7 bases each). The CDR3 sequence is 16 residues long. The V gene lost 6 bases and the J gene lost 4 bases, with 19 bases spanning the gap. Germline V gene sequence: CDR1 SEHNR, CDR2 FQNEAQ (reference sequence). This CDR3 reads CASSPWGGGAYNEQFF. The CDR3 DNA sequence: TGTGCCAGCAGTCCCTGGGGAGGGGGCGCATACAATGAGCAGTTCTTC.

The genes are TRBV5-5 and TRBJ1-4, with D hard to call. The V gene lost 2 bases and the J gene lost 8 bases, with 4 bases spanning the gap. Germline CDR1 reads SGHKS; CDR2 reads YYEKEE (reference sequence). The CDR3 contains 11 residues. The CDR3 DNA is TGTGCCAGCAGCTTCGACGAAAAACTGTTTTTT. This sequence encodes CASSFDEKLFF.

The chain is built from TRBV6-1 and TRBJ2-5; 7 nucleotides align to TRBD2. Germline trimming cut 10 bases from V and 1 base from J; bases unmatched to any gene: 9. The CDR3 covers 14 residues. Germline CDR1 is MNHNS and CDR2 is SASEGT. CDR3 bases: TGTGCCACCTGGGAGGGCGGGTCCCAAGAGACCCAGTACTTC. Encoded protein: CATWEGGSQETQYF.

This clone turned up a few times. The rearrangement joins TRBV5-4 to TRBJ2-5; 7 bases align to TRBD2. There are 16 residues in the CDR3. Germline V CDR1 and CDR2: SGHNT, YYREEE (reference sequence). Trimming took 3 bases from V and 0 from J; bases not matched to a gene: 8. The CDR3 loop reads CASSSAGAGDQETQYF. The DNA of the CDR3 is TGTGCCAGCAGCTCTGCTGGGGCGGGAGACCAAGAGACCCAGTACTTC.

The chain links TRBV5-1 to TRBJ1-1; TRBD1 agrees at 7 bases. The junction had 7 bases not matched to a gene; V was cut back by 1 base and J by 1 base. The CDR3 loop spans 16 amino acids. Germline CDR1 SGHRS, CDR2 YFSETQ. The CDR3 nucleotides read TGCGCCAGCAGCTTGAAGGCAGGGGGAACGAACACTGAAGCTTTCTTT. Translation: CASSLKAGGTNTEAFF.

The rearrangement joins TRBV21-1 to TRBJ1-1; TRBD1 was called by the table and not checked on the DNA. TRBV21-1 is noted as a pseudogene. The CDR3 length is 20 residues. CDR3 sequence: CASSTKIRGLSGVMNTEAFF. The CDR3 DNA reads TGTGCCAGCAGCACAAAGATCAGGGGCCTAAGTGGGGTCATGAACACTGAAGCTTTCTTT.

The chain links TRBV5-6 to TRBJ2-5, with TRBD2 matching 7 bases. The closer fit of TRBJ2-7 to the DNA end suggests the J call may be wrong. CDR3 length: 16 residues. Germline CDR1 SGHDT, CDR2 YYEEEE. Here the CDR3 DNA reads TGTGCCAGCAGCTTGGCCCCGACGGGGGGTTGGGACGAGCAGTACTTC. Amino acids: CASSLAPTGGWDEQYF.

The chain couples TRBV10-3 to TRBJ2-7; D might be TRBD2 (7 bases). Per the germline V gene, CDR1 is ENHRY and CDR2 is SYGVKD. This CDR3 contains 14 residues. Trimming shortened V by 8 bases and J by 6 bases, and 20 bases separated the two germline ends. The CDR3: CAISTTGGQVEQYF. CDR3 nucleotides: TGTGCCATCTCGACTACGGGGGGCCAGGTCGAGCAGTACTTC.

The chain links TRBV18 to TRBJ1-1; 7 bases are shared with TRBD1. CDR3 length: 17 residues. Germline V gene data show CDR1 as KGHSH and CDR2 as LQKENI. V dropped 3 bases and J dropped 1; count of bases not matched to a gene: 11. In DNA form, the CDR3 reads TGTGCCAGCTCACCGACCGGCGGGGGGACAGCGAACACTGAAGCTTTCTTT. It is translated as CASSPTGGGTANTEAFF.